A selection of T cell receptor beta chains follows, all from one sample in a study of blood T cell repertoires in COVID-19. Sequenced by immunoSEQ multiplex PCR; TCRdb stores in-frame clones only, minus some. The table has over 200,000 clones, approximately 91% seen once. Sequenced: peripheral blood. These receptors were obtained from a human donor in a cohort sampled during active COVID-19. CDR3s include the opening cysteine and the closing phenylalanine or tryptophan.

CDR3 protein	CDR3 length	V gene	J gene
CASSEQGGGTEAFF	14	TRBV2	TRBJ1-1
CSVVPPGAANTGELFF	16	TRBV29-1	TRBJ2-2
CASSPGLAGEVETQYF	16	TRBV4-1	TRBJ2-5
CASSPREGRETQYF	14	TRBV18	TRBJ2-5
CASSSTGVETQYF	13	TRBV7-3	TRBJ2-5
CASSQGRGGDGYEQYF	16	TRBV4-3	TRBJ2-7
CASSLYREETQYF	13	TRBV11-1	TRBJ2-5
CASSYGGAQNYGYTF	15	TRBV7-9	TRBJ1-2
CATSRDLRQGRQPQHF	16	TRBV15	TRBJ1-5
CASSQKREGGFGDTQYF	17	TRBV5-4	TRBJ2-3
CASSLATGGQPQHF	14	TRBV5-5	TRBJ1-5
CASSYSRAGVDEQFF	15	TRBV6-2/TRBV6-3	TRBJ2-1
CASSIDLEGEQYF	13	TRBV19	TRBJ2-7
CASSQDPEGADGYTF	15	TRBV4-3	TRBJ1-2
CASGYSGELFF	11	TRBV12-3/TRBV12-4	TRBJ2-2
CASSSGAEKEKLFF	14	TRBV7-2	TRBJ1-4
CASSQEELTHYGYTF	15	TRBV4-1	TRBJ1-2
CASSGTSGLGEQFF	14	TRBV2	TRBJ2-1
CASSYQRRLTDTQYF	15	TRBV5-1	TRBJ2-3
CASSLDRGSGANVLTF	16	TRBV7-9	TRBJ2-6
CASRKETVGETQYF	14	TRBV5-6	TRBJ2-5
CASTRTGTYGYTF	13	TRBV12-3/TRBV12-4	TRBJ1-2
CASSFRDLSGNTIYF	15	TRBV6-6	TRBJ1-3
CASSRKTHPGHEGYGYTF	18	TRBV5-4	TRBJ1-2
CAWSVRDNQPQHF	13	TRBV30	TRBJ1-5
CASSLPGGAYGYTF	14	TRBV28	TRBJ1-2
CASSQAAARQETQYF	15	TRBV4-1	TRBJ2-5
CASSEAGATNEKLFF	15	TRBV19	TRBJ1-4
CASSQGRGDQPQHF	14	TRBV3-1/TRBV3-2	TRBJ1-5
CASSLHTGYEQYF	13	TRBV14	TRBJ2-7
CASAGFYGYTF	11	TRBV14	TRBJ1-2
CASSRPGQGRANYGYTF	17	TRBV7-9	TRBJ1-2
CASSQQGGPETQYF	14	TRBV6-2/TRBV6-3	TRBJ2-5
CSAIDRGLEAFF	12	TRBV29-1	TRBJ1-1
CASSLSGGHGYTF	13	TRBV28	TRBJ1-2